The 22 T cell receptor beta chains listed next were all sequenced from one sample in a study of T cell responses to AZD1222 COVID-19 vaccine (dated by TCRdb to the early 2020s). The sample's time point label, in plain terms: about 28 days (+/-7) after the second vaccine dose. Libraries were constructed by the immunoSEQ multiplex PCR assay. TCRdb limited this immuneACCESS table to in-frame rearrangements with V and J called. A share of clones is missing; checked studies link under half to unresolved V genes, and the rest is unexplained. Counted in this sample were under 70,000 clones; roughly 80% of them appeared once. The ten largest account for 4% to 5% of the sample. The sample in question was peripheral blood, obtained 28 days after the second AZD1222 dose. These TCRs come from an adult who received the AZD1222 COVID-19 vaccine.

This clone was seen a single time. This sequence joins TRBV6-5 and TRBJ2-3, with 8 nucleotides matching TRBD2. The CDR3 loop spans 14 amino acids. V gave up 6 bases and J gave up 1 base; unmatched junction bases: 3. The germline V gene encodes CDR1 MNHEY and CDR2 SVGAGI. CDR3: CASRTSEGTDTQYF. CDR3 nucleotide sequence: TGTGCCAGCAGGACTAGCGAAGGCACAGATACGCAGTATTTT.

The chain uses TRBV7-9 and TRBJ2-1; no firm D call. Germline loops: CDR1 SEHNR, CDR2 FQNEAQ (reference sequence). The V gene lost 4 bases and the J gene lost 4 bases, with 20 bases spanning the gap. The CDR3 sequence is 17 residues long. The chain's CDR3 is CASSSVLAVGFYNEQFF. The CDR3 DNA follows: TGTGCCAGCAGCTCGGTTCTGGCGGTGGGATTTTACAATGAGCAGTTCTTC.

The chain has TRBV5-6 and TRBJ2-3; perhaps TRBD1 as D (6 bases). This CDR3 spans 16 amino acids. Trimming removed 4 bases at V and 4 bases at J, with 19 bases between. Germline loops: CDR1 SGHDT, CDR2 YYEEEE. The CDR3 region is CASSTPRDNVADTQYF. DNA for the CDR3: TGTGCCAGCAGCACCCCTAGGGACAATGTGGCAGATACGCAGTATTTT.

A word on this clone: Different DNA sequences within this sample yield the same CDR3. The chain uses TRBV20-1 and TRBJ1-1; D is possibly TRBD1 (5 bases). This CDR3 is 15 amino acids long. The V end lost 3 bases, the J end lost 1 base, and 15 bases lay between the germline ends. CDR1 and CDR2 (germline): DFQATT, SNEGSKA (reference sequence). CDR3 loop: CSASHGASGNTEAFF. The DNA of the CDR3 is TGCAGTGCTAGTCATGGGGCTTCGGGGAACACTGAAGCTTTCTTT.

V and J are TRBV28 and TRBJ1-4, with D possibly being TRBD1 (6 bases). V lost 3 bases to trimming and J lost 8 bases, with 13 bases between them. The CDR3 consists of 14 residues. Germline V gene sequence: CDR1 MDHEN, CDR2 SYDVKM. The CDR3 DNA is TGTGCCAGCAGTTTTGGGGGGGCTAGGGAAAAACTGTTTTTT. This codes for CASSFGGAREKLFF.

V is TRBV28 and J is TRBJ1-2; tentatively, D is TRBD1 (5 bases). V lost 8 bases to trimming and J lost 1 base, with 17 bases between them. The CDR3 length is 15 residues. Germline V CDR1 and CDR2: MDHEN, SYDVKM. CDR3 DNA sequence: TGTGCCAGCGTGACGGGGCGGGGCCTTAACTATGGCTACACCTTC. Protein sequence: CASVTGRGLNYGYTF.

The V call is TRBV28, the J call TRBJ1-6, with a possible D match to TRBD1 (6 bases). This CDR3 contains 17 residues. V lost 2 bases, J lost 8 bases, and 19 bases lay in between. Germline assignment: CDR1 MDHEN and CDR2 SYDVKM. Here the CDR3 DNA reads TGTGCCAGCAGTTTAATTGAACAGGGATTTCAGGATTCACCCCTCCACTTT. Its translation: CASSLIEQGFQDSPLHF.

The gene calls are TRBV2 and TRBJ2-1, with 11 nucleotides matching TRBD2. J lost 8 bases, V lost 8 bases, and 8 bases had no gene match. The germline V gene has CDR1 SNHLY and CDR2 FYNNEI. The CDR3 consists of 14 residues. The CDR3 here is CASLSGRGEDEQFF. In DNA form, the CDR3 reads TGTGCCAGCCTTAGCGGGAGGGGGGAGGATGAGCAGTTCTTC.

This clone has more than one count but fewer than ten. The CDR3 loop reads CASSQGQINQPQHF. CDR3 coding DNA: TGTGCCAGCAGTCAGGGACAGATCAATCAGCCCCAGCATTTT. This chain connects TRBV6-2 or TRBV6-3 to TRBJ1-5; TRBD1 agrees at 7 bases. Unmatched junction bases numbered 4, after V lost 5 bases and J lost 3 bases. CDR1 and CDR2 (germline): MNHEY, SVGEGT. The CDR3 spans 14 residues.

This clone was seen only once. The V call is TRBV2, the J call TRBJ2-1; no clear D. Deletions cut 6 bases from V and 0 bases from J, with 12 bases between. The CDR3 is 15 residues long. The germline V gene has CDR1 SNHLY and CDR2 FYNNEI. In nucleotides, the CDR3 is TGTGCCAGCAGCGTGACGGGCAGCTCCTACAATGAGCAGTTCTTC. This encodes CASSVTGSSYNEQFF.

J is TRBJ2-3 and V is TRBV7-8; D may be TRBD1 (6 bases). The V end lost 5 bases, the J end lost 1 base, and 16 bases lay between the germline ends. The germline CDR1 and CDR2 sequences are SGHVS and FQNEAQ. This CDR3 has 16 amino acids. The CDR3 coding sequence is TGTGCCAGCAGCGGTCACCCAGGGGCCCGCACAGATACGCAGTATTTT. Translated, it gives CASSGHPGARTDTQYF.

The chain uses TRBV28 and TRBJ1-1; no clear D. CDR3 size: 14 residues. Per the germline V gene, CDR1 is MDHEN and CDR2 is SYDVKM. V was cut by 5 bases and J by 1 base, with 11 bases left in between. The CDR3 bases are TGTGCCAGCAGTACAAATCCAAGGAACACTGAAGCTTTCTTT. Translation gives CASSTNPRNTEAFF. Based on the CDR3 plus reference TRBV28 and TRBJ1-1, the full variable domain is DVKVTQSSRYLVKRTGEKVFLECVQDMDHENMFWYRQDPGLGLRLIYFSYDVKMKEKGDIPEGYSVSREKKERFSLILESASTNQTSMYLCASSTNPRNTEAFFGQGTRLTVV.

The CDR3 DNA reads as TGCGCCAGCAGCTCGAGCGGGGGGGCCCTCGATGAGCAGTTCTTC. Translated, it gives CASSSSGGALDEQFF. The V call is TRBV5-1, the J call TRBJ2-1; 10 nucleotides align to TRBD2. Per the germline V gene, CDR1 is SGHRS and CDR2 is YFSETQ. This CDR3 spans 15 amino acids. The ends lost 3 bases at V and 8 bases at J; junction bases unmatched: 8. Using reference TRBV5-1 and TRBJ2-1 for the parts outside the CDR3, the full variable domain is KAGVTQTPRYLIKTRGQQVTLSCSPISGHRSVSWYQQTPGQGLQFLFEYFSETQRNKGNFPGRFSGRQFSNSRSEMNVSTLELGDSALYLCASSSSGGALDEQFFGPGTRLTVL.

The CDR3 region is CASSLAGQGLAGDRNEQFF. CDR3 in DNA: TGTGCCAGCAGCTTAGCCGGCCAAGGACTAGCGGGAGATAGGAATGAGCAGTTCTTC. This chain joins TRBV7-2 and TRBJ2-1; 13 bases are shared with TRBD2. V gave up 0 bases and J gave up 7 bases; unmatched junction bases: 12. The CDR3 is 19 residues long. Germline V CDR1 and CDR2: SGHTA, FQGNSA.

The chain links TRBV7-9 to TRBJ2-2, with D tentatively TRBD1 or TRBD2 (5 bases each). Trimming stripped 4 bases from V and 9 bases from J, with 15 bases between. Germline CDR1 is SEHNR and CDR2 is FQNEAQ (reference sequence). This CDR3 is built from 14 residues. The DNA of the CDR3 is TGTGCCAGCAGCTGGACCGGGACCGCATGGGAGCTGTTTTTT. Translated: CASSWTGTAWELFF.

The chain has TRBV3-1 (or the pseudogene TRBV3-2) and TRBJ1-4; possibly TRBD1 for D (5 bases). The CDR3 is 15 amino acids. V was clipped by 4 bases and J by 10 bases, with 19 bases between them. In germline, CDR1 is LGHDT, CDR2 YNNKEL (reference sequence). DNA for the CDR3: TGTGCCAGCAGCCTGGAGGGGAGTCCCCAGGGAAAACTGTTTTTT. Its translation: CASSLEGSPQGKLFF.

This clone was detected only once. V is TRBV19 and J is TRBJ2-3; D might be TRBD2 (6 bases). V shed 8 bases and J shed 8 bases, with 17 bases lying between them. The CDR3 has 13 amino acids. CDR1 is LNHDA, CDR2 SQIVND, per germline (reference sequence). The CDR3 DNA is TGTGCCAGTTCGGGCCAACTGGAGGGTACGCAGTATTTT. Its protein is CASSGQLEGTQYF.

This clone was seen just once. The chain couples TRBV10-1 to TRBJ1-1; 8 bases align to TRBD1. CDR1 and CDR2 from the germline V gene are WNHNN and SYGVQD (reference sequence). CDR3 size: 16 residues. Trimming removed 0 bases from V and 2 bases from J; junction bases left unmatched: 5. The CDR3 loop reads CASSESMDRVNTEAFF. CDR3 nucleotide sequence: TGCGCCAGCAGTGAGTCTATGGACAGGGTCAACACTGAAGCTTTCTTT.

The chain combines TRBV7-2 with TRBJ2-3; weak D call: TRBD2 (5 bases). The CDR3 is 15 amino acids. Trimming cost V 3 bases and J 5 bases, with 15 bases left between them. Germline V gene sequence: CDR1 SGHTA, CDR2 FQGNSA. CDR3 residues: CASSFFMGVGDTQYF. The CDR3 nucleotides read TGTGCCAGCAGCTTTTTTATGGGAGTGGGAGATACGCAGTATTTT.

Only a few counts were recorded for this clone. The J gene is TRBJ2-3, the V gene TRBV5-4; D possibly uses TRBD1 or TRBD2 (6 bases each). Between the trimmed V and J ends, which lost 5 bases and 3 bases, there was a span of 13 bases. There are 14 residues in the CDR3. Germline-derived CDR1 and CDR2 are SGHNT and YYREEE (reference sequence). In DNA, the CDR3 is TGTGCCAGCAGTTCTGGGGGGACAACAGATACGCAGTATTTT. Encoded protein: CASSSGGTTDTQYF.

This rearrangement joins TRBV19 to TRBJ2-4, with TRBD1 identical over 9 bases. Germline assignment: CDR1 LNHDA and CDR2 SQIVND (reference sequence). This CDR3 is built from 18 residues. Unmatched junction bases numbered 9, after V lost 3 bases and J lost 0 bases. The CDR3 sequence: CASSMGQGTILAKNIQYF. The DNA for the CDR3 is TGTGCCAGTAGTATGGGACAGGGTACTATACTAGCCAAAAACATTCAGTACTTC.

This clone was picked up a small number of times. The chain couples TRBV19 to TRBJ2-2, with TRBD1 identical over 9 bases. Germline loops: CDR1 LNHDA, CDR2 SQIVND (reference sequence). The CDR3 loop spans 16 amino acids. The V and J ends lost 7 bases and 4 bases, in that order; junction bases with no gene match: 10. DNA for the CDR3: TGTGCCAGTACTAAAAGGGGACAGGGTGGCACCGGGGAGCTGTTTTTT. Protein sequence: CASTKRGQGGTGELFF.